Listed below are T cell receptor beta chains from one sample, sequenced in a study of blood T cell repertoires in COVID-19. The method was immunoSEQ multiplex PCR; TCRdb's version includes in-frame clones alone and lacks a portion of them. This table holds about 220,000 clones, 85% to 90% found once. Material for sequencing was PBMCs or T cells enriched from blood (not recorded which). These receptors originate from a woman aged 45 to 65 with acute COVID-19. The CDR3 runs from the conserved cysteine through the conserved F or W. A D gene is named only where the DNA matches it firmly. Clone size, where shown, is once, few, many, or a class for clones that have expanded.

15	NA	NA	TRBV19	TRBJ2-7	TGTGCCAGTAGTATCCGGGCTAGCCGTGGATACGAGCAGTACTTC	CASSIRASRGYEQYF
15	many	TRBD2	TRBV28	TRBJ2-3	TGTGCCAGCTTACGAGCGGGATCGGTCACAGATACGCAGTATTTT	CASLRAGSVTDTQYF
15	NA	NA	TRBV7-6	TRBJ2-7	TGTGCCAGCAGCTTAGACGACAGACCCGTATACGAGCAGTACTTC	CASSLDDRPVYEQYF
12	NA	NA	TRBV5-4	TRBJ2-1	TGTGCCAGCAGCTTGGATGCCCTAAGGCAGTTCTTC	CASSLDALRQFF
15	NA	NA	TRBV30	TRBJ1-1	TGTGCCTGGAGTGTATCCCCAGGGTGGACCACTGAAGCTTTCTTT	CAWSVSPGWTTEAFF
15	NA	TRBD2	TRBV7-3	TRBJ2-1	TGTGCCAGCAGACCAGCGGGAGGTCCTACCAATGAGCAGTTCTTC	CASRPAGGPTNEQFF
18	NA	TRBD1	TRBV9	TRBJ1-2	TGTGCCAGCAGCGCAAACCCCGGCCGGGACAGGGGCTACTATGGCTACACCTTC	CASSANPGRDRGYYGYTF
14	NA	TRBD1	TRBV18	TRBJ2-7	TGTGCCAGCAACCGGGACAGGAGCTCCTACGAGCAGTACTTC	CASNRDRSSYEQYF
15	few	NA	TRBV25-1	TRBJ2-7	TGTGCCAGCAGTGAAGACCGGGTTCCCCCCTACGAGCAGTACTTC	CASSEDRVPPYEQYF
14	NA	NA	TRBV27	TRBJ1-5	TGTGCCAGCGCGGCCTCTCTTGCGGGTCAGCCCCAGCATTTT	CASAASLAGQPQHF
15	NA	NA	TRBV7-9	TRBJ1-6	TGTGCCAGCAGCTTGCGGGACGGACTCAATTCACCCCTCCACTTT	CASSLRDGLNSPLHF
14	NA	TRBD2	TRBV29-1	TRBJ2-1	TGCAGCGTTGCGGGACTAGCGGGAAGTAGGGAGCAGTTCTTC	CSVAGLAGSREQFF
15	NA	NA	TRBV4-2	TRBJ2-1	TGTGCCAGCAGCCACATAGGAGGCCTGGGCAATGAGCAGTTCTTC	CASSHIGGLGNEQFF
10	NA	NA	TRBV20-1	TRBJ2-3	TGCAGTGCTAGTAGGGGTACGCAGTATTTT	CSASRGTQYF
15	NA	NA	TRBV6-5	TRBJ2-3	TGTGCCAGCAGCAGACGGGACATATACACAGATACGCAGTATTTT	CASSRRDIYTDTQYF
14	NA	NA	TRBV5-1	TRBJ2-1	TGCGCCAGCAGCTGGCTTAACAGGAACAATGAGCAGTTCTTC	CASSWLNRNNEQFF
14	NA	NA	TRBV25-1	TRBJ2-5	TGTGCCAGCACTGAGGTGGGTCGAGGAGAGACCCAGTACTTC	CASTEVGRGETQYF
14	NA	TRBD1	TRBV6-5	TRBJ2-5	TGTGCCAGCAGACCTGGACAGGCTGGGGAGACCCAGTACTTC	CASRPGQAGETQYF
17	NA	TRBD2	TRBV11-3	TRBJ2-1	TGTGCCAGCAGCCCGAGGACTAGCGGGAGGGTTTACAATGAGCAGTTCTTC	CASSPRTSGRVYNEQFF
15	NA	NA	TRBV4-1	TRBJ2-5	TGCGCCAGCAGCGCAATCTGGACAGCCCAAGAGACCCAGTACTTC	CASSAIWTAQETQYF
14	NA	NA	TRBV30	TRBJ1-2	TGTGCCTGGAGTGTACCCAGGGAAATCTATGGCTACACCTTC	CAWSVPREIYGYTF
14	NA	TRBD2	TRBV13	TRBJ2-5	TGTGCCAGCAGCCACGGGACTACTAGAGAGACCCAGTACTTC	CASSHGTTRETQYF
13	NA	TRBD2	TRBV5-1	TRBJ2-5	TGCGCCAGCAGCCCAACTAGCGATGGGACCCAGTACTTC	CASSPTSDGTQYF
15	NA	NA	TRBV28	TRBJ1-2	TGTGCCAGCAGTTCCCATAGCGGACGAGGGAACGGCTACACCTTC	CASSSHSGRGNGYTF
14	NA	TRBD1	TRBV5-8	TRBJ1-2	TGTGCCTCCCTGGGCAGGGGGCATAACTATGGCTACACCTTC	CASLGRGHNYGYTF
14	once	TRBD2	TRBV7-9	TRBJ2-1	TGTGCCAGCAGCTTGACTAGCGGGATTAATGAGCAGTTCTTC	CASSLTSGINEQFF
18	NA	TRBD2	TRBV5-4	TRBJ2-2	TGTGCCAGCACCGGCAGGACTAGCGGGATCACGTTGACCGGGGAGCTGTTTTTT	CASTGRTSGITLTGELFF
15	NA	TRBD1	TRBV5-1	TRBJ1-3	TGCGCCAGCAGCTCCATGGGACAGGCTGGAAACACCATATATTTT	CASSSMGQAGNTIYF
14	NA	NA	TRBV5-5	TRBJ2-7	TGTGCCAGCAGCTTGGCTGGGCAGTACTACGAGCAGTACTTC	CASSLAGQYYEQYF
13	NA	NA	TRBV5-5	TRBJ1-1	TGTGCCAGCAGCTGGGCGATGAACACTGAAGCTTTCTTT	CASSWAMNTEAFF
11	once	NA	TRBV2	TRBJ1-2	TGTGCCAGCAGTCCGTCACGGGGCTACACCTTC	CASSPSRGYTF
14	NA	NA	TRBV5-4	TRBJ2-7	TGTGCCAGCAGCGCCGGGGACTTCTCCTACGAGCAGTACTTC	CASSAGDFSYEQYF
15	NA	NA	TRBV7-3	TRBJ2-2	TGTGCCAGCAGCTTAATTTTCAGGGGTACCGGGGAGCTGTTTTTT	CASSLIFRGTGELFF
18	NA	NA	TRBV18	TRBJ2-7	TGTGCCAGCTCACCATCATTGGGAGGTACCGGGACAGCCTACGAGCAGTACTTC	CASSPSLGGTGTAYEQYF
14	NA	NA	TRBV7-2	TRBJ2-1	TGTGCCAGCAGACAAACCGCCTCCTACAATGAGCAGTTCTTC	CASRQTASYNEQFF
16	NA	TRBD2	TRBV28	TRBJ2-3	TGTGCCAGCAGTTTATGGGTGGCGGGAGGGCCGGATACGCAGTATTTT	CASSLWVAGGPDTQYF
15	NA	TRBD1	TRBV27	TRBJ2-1	TGTGCCAGCAGTTTGAGGGCAGGGGGCCACAATGAGCAGTTCTTC	CASSLRAGGHNEQFF
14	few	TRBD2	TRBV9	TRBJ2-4	TGTGCCAGCAGCGTAGCTCTGGGGGGGAACATTCAGTACTTC	CASSVALGGNIQYF
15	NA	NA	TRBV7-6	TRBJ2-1	TGTGCCAGCAGCATGGTATCGAGCTCCTACAATGAGCAGTTCTTC	CASSMVSSSYNEQFF
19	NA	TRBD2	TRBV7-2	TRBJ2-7	TGTGCCAGCAGCTTAGCGGGATCCGGGACTAGCGGGAGGGCTAGCGAGCAGTACTTC	CASSLAGSGTSGRASEQYF
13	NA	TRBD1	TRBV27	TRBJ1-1	TGTGCCAGCAGCCTACAGGGGAGGACTGAAGCTTTCTTT	CASSLQGRTEAFF
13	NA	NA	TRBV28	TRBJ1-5	TGTGCCAGCAGTTACAGGAGCTATCAGCCCCAGCATTTT	CASSYRSYQPQHF
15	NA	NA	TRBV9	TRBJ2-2	TGTGCCAGCAGTACTTTACAGGGGAACACCGGGGAGCTGTTTTTT	CASSTLQGNTGELFF
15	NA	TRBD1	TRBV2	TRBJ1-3	TGTGCCAGCGTTCGGGACAGGCTCTCTGGAAACACCATATATTTT	CASVRDRLSGNTIYF
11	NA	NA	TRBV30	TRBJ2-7	TGTGCCTGGAGTTGGAGTCGCGAGCAGTACTTC	CAWSWSREQYF
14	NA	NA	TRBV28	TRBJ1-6	TGTGCCAGCGGAGAGAGGATCTATAATTCACCCCTCCACTTT	CASGERIYNSPLHF
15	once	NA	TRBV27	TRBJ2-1	TGTGCCAGCAGTTTAGGCGGCGGGATGTACAATGAGCAGTTCTTC	CASSLGGGMYNEQFF
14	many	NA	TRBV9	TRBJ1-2	TGTGCCAGCAGCAACCCTGTGGACAGCTATGGCTACACCTTC	CASSNPVDSYGYTF
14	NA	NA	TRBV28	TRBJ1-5	TGTGCCAGCAGCCCCTCTTATAGCAATCAGCCCCAGCATTTT	CASSPSYSNQPQHF
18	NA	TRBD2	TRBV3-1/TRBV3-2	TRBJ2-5	TGTGCCAGCAGCCAAGATAAGATAGGGGGGACTAGCAAAGAGACCCAGTACTTC	CASSQDKIGGTSKETQYF
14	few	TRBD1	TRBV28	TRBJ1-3	TGTGCCAGCACCCCCGGGACAGCTGGAAACACCATATATTTT	CASTPGTAGNTIYF
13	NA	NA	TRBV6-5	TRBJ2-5	TGTGCCAGCAGACTACAGGGGAGGGAGACCCAGTACTTC	CASRLQGRETQYF
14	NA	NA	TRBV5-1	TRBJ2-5	TGCGCCAGCAGCTTGGCGGCAGGGCAAGAGACCCAGTACTTC	CASSLAAGQETQYF
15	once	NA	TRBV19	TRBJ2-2	TGTGCCAGTAGTATGGTCCCCTACGGAGACGGGGAGCTGTTTTTT	CASSMVPYGDGELFF
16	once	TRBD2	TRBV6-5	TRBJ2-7	TGTGCCAGCAGTTACCGGGGGGGGACTAGCATACACGAGCAGTACTTC	CASSYRGGTSIHEQYF